This record covers a single T cell receptor (beta chain). The antigen is not known. The data were obtained in a study of cytomegalovirus exposure and HLA in healthy donors. Germline trimming cut 3 bases from V and 5 bases from J; bases unmatched to any gene: 13. This CDR3 region has 17 residues. The PCR made use of 60 Vbeta and 13 Jbeta primers. Clones were read by immunoSEQ multiplex PCR, and TCRdb kept only the in-frame ones, dropping some. This sample carries about 160,000 clones, around 88% of them seen once, and the ten largest clones take 0.7% to 1%. Notes on the study in general: TCR beta V segments were, for the most part, productive about 87% or about 30% of the time in an earlier analysis.

Sequencing used PBMCs. The sequence came from a woman in her thirties in good health and CMV-seronegative. The genes are TRBV23-1 and TRBJ1-1, with 9 nucleotides matching TRBD1. TRBV23-1 is placed among ORFs of uncertain function. CDR3: CASSQGEDRGGCTEAFF. The DNA of the CDR3 is TGCGCCAGCAGTCAGGGCGAGGACAGGGGCGGTTGTACTGAAGCTTTCTTT.